The 15 T cell receptor beta chains reported below all come from one sample, sequenced in a study of T cell repertoires in cytomegalovirus infection. TCRdb itself ran the reads through MiXCR, one entry per CDR3 protein. In the table there are more than 500,000 distinct CDR3 sequences, approximately 17% of which are singletons. The sequencing input was CD8+ T cells from PBMCs. The receptors come from a human donor in good health (CMV status not recorded). Some clones in this sample may be carry-over from other donors' samples.

This clonotype has only a few counts. CDR3 nucleotides: TGTGCCAGCAGTTCTGTTGGGGATGGGGAAAAACTGTTTTTT. Residues: CASSSVGDGEKLFF. The chain links TRBV12-3 or TRBV12-4 to TRBJ1-4; D is unresolved. This CDR3 comprises 14 residues. Trimming pared 4 bases from V and 8 bases from J, leaving 14 bases between.

This clonotype was counted a few times. The J gene is TRBJ2-3, the V gene TRBV5-1, with 9 bases lining up with TRBD1. Germline assignment: CDR1 SGHRS and CDR2 YFSETQ. This CDR3 is 17 amino acids long. V trimming: 2 bases; J trimming: 2 bases; junction bases outside the gene matches: 9. The CDR3 nucleotides read TGCGCCAGCAGCTTCGGAGGGGGACAGGGTTTCACAGATACGCAGTATTTT. Translating it yields CASSFGGGQGFTDTQYF.

This clonotype was counted at least ten times. The chain joins TRBV30 to TRBJ1-4, with 8 nucleotides matching TRBD1. The germline V gene encodes CDR1 GTSNPN and CDR2 SVGIG (reference sequence). Germline trimming cut 0 bases from V and 6 bases from J; bases unmatched to any gene: 6. The CDR3 runs to 15 residues. The CDR3 DNA is TGTGCCTGGAGTGTACCGCAGGGACAGGATGAAAAACTGTTTTTT. Protein sequence: CAWSVPQGQDEKLFF.

The sample holds a few counts of this clonotype. This chain uses TRBV2 with TRBJ2-3; D possibly corresponds to TRBD2 (5 bases). The germline V gene encodes CDR1 SNHLY and CDR2 FYNNEI. V was cut by 6 bases and J by 2 bases, with 15 bases left in between. The CDR3 is 15 amino acids. This CDR3 reads CASSRGRYLTDTQYF. The CDR3 bases are TGTGCCAGCAGCCGAGGGCGGTATCTCACAGATACGCAGTATTTT.

This clonotype occurred a few times. The gene calls are TRBV5-4 and TRBJ2-3; D assignment may be TRBD1 or TRBD2 (5 bases each). Germline loops: CDR1 SGHNT, CDR2 YYREEE (reference sequence). The CDR3 totals 16 residues. Between the trimmed V and J ends, which lost 2 bases and 5 bases, there was a span of 18 bases. CDR3 sequence: CASSFKRERGIDTQYF. The CDR3 DNA follows: TGTGCCAGCAGCTTTAAGAGGGAGAGGGGAATAGATACGCAGTATTTT.

This clonotype was observed at least ten times. The rearrangement links TRBV12-3 or TRBV12-4 to TRBJ2-5, with 11 bases identical to TRBD2. CDR3 length: 15 amino acids. Germline trimming cut 5 bases from V and 1 base from J; bases unmatched to any gene: 3. CDR3: CASSVGLAVQETQYF. The CDR3 region has the DNA TGTGCCAGCAGTGTGGGACTAGCGGTCCAAGAGACCCAGTACTTC.

This clonotype came up many times. The chain recombines TRBV30 with TRBJ2-6; 9 positions agree with TRBD2. CDR1 GTSNPN and CDR2 SVGIG come from the germline V gene (reference sequence). Germline trimming cut 1 base from V and 1 base from J; bases unmatched to any gene: 5. The length of the CDR3 is 17 residues. The CDR3 DNA is TGTGCCTGGAGTGAGGCGCTAGCGGGATCTGGGGCCAACGTCCTGACTTTC. Its protein product is CAWSEALAGSGANVLTF.

This clonotype was observed a few times. This sequence joins TRBV2 and TRBJ2-3; unclear D gene. The length of the CDR3 is 13 residues. V gave up 7 bases and J gave up 3 bases, with 11 bases separating them. Germline V gives CDR1 SNHLY, CDR2 FYNNEI. This CDR3 reads CASKPHSTDTQYF. The CDR3 region has the DNA TGTGCCAGCAAACCCCACTCGACAGATACGCAGTATTTT.

This clonotype was recorded many times. The chain combines TRBV7-9 with TRBJ2-5; the D call may be TRBD1 or TRBD2 (5 bases each). The ends were cut back, 5 bases at V and 5 bases at J, with 15 bases in the middle. The germline V gene has CDR1 SEHNR and CDR2 FQNEAQ (reference sequence). The CDR3 is 14 residues long. For the CDR3, the DNA is TGTGCCAGCAGCCACACGAGGGGCGAGGAGACCCAGTACTTC. It codes for CASSHTRGEETQYF. Filled out from reference TRBV7-9 and TRBJ2-5, the complete variable domain reads DTGVSQNPRHKITKRGQNVTFRCDPISEHNRLYWYRQTLGQGPEFLTYFQNEAQLEKSRLLSDRFSAERPKGSFSTLEIQRTEQGDSAMYLCASSHTRGEETQYFGPGTRLLVL.

This clonotype was picked up many times. V gene TRBV6-1 combines with J gene TRBJ2-3; TRBD2 matches at 11 bases. Germline trimming cut 2 bases from V and 0 bases from J; bases unmatched to any gene: 7. Germline V lookup: CDR1 MNHNS, CDR2 SASEGT. The CDR3 runs to 18 residues. CDR3 in DNA: TGTGCCAGCAGTGAACTAGCGGGAGGATACTCTAGCACAGATACGCAGTATTTT. As protein: CASSELAGGYSSTDTQYF.

This rearrangement joins TRBV9 to TRBJ2-1, with D perhaps given as TRBD1 or TRBD2 (6 bases each). Trimming removed 0 bases from V and 7 bases from J, with 8 bases in between. Germline-derived CDR1 and CDR2 are SGDLS and YYNGEE. CDR3 size: 13 residues. The CDR3 reads CASSVGGGNEQFF. CDR3 in DNA: TGTGCCAGCAGCGTAGGAGGGGGGAATGAGCAGTTCTTC.

This clonotype was counted a few times. CDR3 protein: CASSIGTGYEQYF. The DNA of the CDR3 is TGTGCCAGTAGTATAGGTACAGGCTACGAGCAGTACTTC. V and J are TRBV19 and TRBJ2-7; possible D gene TRBD1, 5 bases. Trimming cost V 1 base and J 3 bases, with 7 bases left between them. The CDR3 runs 13 residues. CDR1 is LNHDA, CDR2 SQIVND, per germline (reference sequence).

In nucleotides, the CDR3 is TGTGCCACCAGTGATTTGCAGTTAAAGGACAGGGACACAGATACGCAGTATTTT. Its protein is CATSDLQLKDRDTDTQYF. The rearrangement uses TRBV24-1 and TRBJ2-3; 8 bases align to TRBD1. The CDR3 has 18 amino acids. The germline CDR1 and CDR2 sequences are KGHDR and SFDVKD. Unmatched junction bases numbered 9, after V lost 0 bases and J lost 2 bases.

This clonotype was seen many times. The chain is built from TRBV7-3 and TRBJ2-7, with 7 bases fitting TRBD1. CDR3 length equals 15 residues. Trimming cost V 0 bases and J 2 bases; bases outside gene matches: 4. Germline values: CDR1 SGHTA, CDR2 FQGTGA. The CDR3 spells CASSLTGQAAYEQYF. The CDR3 region has the DNA TGTGCCAGCAGCTTAACCGGACAGGCAGCCTACGAGCAGTACTTC. The full variable domain, in which reference TRBV7-3 and TRBJ2-7 provide the parts outside the CDR3, is GAGVSQTPSNKVTEKGKYVELRCDPISGHTALYWYRQSLGQGPEFLIYFQGTGAADDSGLPNDRFFAVRPEGSVSTLKIQRTERGDSAVYLCASSLTGQAAYEQYFGPGTRLTVT.

By share, this clonotype counts as medium-sized. The rearrangement uses TRBV5-4 and TRBJ2-4; either TRBD1 or TRBD2 may supply D (6 bases each). Germline V gene lookup returns CDR1 SGHNT and CDR2 YYREEE (reference sequence). The CDR3 has 16 residues. V lost 3 bases and J 5 bases, leaving 18 bases between the germline ends. CDR3 nucleotide sequence: TGTGCCAGCAGCTCTCTCACAGGGACTTCTGAAAACATTCAGTACTTC. Translating it yields CASSSLTGTSENIQYF.